This record looks at one T cell receptor beta chain sequence and its context. Per the study methods: Quantification of nucleated cells was approximated via reference gene primer amplification. The repertoire was sequenced with immunoSEQ multiplex PCR; TCRdb's copy has only in-frame clones and lacks some. The V and J calls and the clone size are those of that table, but D and trimming were determined from the DNA. The table shows 45,000 to 70,000 clones, with roughly nine tenths occurring only once. The source of the sample is a study of blood T cell repertoires in COVID-19. Study as a whole: T cells, B-cell-depleted T cells, or PBMCs provided the cDNA or gDNA that served as material.

Trimming removed 2 bases from V and 6 bases from J, with 8 bases in between. This CDR3 comprises 13 residues. In germline, CDR1 is SGHTA, CDR2 FQGTGA. J is TRBJ2-4 and V is TRBV7-3; D may be TRBD1 (5 bases). The receptor was derived from a woman in her sixties with active or convalescent COVID-19. The specimen sequenced was peripheral blood. CDR3 in amino acids: CASSLGAGNIQYF. As DNA, the CDR3 is TGTGCCAGCAGCTTAGGGGCTGGAAACATTCAGTACTTC.